Each of the 26 T cell receptor beta chains below was sequenced from the same sample in a study of regulatory T cells in long-lasting Graves disease. Building of the TCR beta libraries involved iRepertoire HTBI primers and Arm-PCR of CDR3 regions. TCRdb re-derived calls from the multiplex PCR reads in MiXCR, one entry per CDR3 protein. The table shows about 460,000 distinct CDR3 sequences, with roughly 15% occurring only once. Time point given: newly diagnosed GD, antithyroid drugs for less than 3 months. Scientists built the TCR library using RNA that was extracted from PBMCs. The same data also went into a second study, on T cells in Graves' hyperthyroidism and ophthalmopathy.

Material: peripheral blood mononuclear cells (PBMCs), obtained at new diagnosis, from a patient treated with antithyroid drugs. All receptors come from a woman in her forties or fifties with Graves disease.

This clonotype was counted only a few times. The chain couples TRBV25-1 to TRBJ2-7; D is unresolved. Per the germline V gene, CDR1 is MGHDK and CDR2 is SYGVNS. The CDR3 covers 13 residues. Trimming pared 6 bases from V and 6 bases from J, leaving 15 bases between. As DNA, the CDR3 is TGTGCCAGCAGCTGGGAAAATTACGGCGAGCAGTACTTC. Protein: CASSWENYGEQYF.

The CDR3 region is CASSSIRTSGSGANTGELFF. Here the CDR3 DNA reads TGTGCCAGCAGCTCCATCCGGACTAGCGGGAGTGGAGCTAACACCGGGGAGCTGTTTTTT. This chain joins TRBV11-2 and TRBJ2-2; 13 bases are shared with TRBD2. V was clipped by 4 bases and J by 2 bases; unmatched bases: 13. The germline gives CDR1 SGHAT, CDR2 FQNNGV. The CDR3 consists of 20 residues.

This clonotype was recorded at least ten times. The genes are TRBV20-1 and TRBJ2-3, with D perhaps TRBD1 (6 bases). The CDR3 has 15 residues. V was pared by 3 bases and J by 0 bases, with 13 bases between. Germline CDR1 reads DFQATT; CDR2 reads SNEGSKA (reference sequence). The CDR3 DNA reads TGCAGTGCTAGTAGATCGGACAGAAGCACAGATACGCAGTATTTT. Translation: CSASRSDRSTDTQYF.

The rearrangement joins TRBV20-1 to TRBJ2-7; 11 bases agree with TRBD2. The germline gives CDR1 DFQATT, CDR2 SNEGSKA (reference sequence). This CDR3 contains 14 residues. V lost 5 bases, J lost 0 bases, and 3 bases stayed unmatched. The CDR3 sequence: CSARTSGHSYEQYF. The DNA of the CDR3 is TGCAGTGCTCGGACTAGCGGGCACTCCTACGAGCAGTACTTC.

Many counts were recorded for this clonotype. The gene calls are TRBV2 and TRBJ1-3; weak D call: TRBD1 (5 bases). CDR1 and CDR2 (germline): SNHLY, FYNNEI. The CDR3 sequence is 15 residues long. V lost 6 bases to trimming and J lost 4 bases, with 16 bases between them. The CDR3 is CASSPRTPPGNTIYF. CDR3 nucleotides: TGTGCCAGCAGCCCTAGGACACCCCCAGGAAACACCATATATTTT.

This clonotype was observed at least ten times. The chain recombines TRBV18 with TRBJ2-7; TRBD2 matches 8 bases. V was pared by 3 bases and J by 2 bases, with 9 bases of the junction left unmatched. The CDR3 contains 16 residues. CDR1 KGHSH and CDR2 LQKENI come from the germline V gene. This CDR3 is CASSPSAGDITYEQYF. The CDR3, as DNA: TGTGCCAGCTCACCGTCAGCGGGGGATATTACCTACGAGCAGTACTTC.

This clonotype was seen at least ten times. In nucleotides, the CDR3 is TGCAGCGTTGGGACCGGGACTAGCGGGAGAGATGAGCAGTTCTTC. Translation: CSVGTGTSGRDEQFF. The chain carries TRBV29-1 and TRBJ2-1; TRBD2 agrees at 14 bases. V was pared by 4 bases and J by 8 bases, with 7 bases of the junction left unmatched. CDR3 length equals 15 residues. Germline V lookup: CDR1 SQVTM, CDR2 ANQGSEA.

This chain joins TRBV19 and TRBJ1-1, with D possibly being TRBD1 (5 bases). Trimming cost V 5 bases and J 1 base, with 8 bases left between them. Germline CDR1 is LNHDA and CDR2 is SQIVND (reference sequence). There are 13 residues in the CDR3. CDR3 sequence reads: CASSGAANTEAFF. The CDR3 region has the DNA TGTGCCAGTAGTGGGGCAGCGAACACTGAAGCTTTCTTT.

This clonotype was detected many times. This rearrangement joins TRBV7-9 to TRBJ1-1; no clear D gene. The germline gives CDR1 SEHNR, CDR2 FQNEAQ (reference sequence). V was cut by 2 bases and J by 1 base, with 5 bases left in between. This CDR3 contains 13 residues. The CDR3 here is CASSLMRNTEAFF. CDR3 nucleotides: TGTGCCAGCAGCTTAATGAGGAACACTGAAGCTTTCTTT.

This clonotype was counted ten times or more. The V call is TRBV28, the J call TRBJ2-2, with TRBD1 matching 9 bases. J was trimmed by 5 bases and V by 7 bases; bases with no gene match: 11. Germline V gene sequence: CDR1 MDHEN, CDR2 SYDVKM. The CDR3 runs to 16 residues. The CDR3 region is CASTPPGQGRTGELFF. CDR3 DNA: TGTGCCAGCACCCCTCCGGGACAGGGAAGAACCGGGGAGCTGTTTTTT.

This clonotype has ten or more counts. The gene calls are TRBV30 and TRBJ1-1; the match to TRBD1 covers 7 bases. CDR3 length equals 12 residues. The V and J ends lost 2 bases and 8 bases, in that order; junction bases with no gene match: 5. Per the germline V gene, CDR1 is GTSNPN and CDR2 is SVGIG (reference sequence). In DNA form, the CDR3 reads TGTGCCTGGAGTTCCGAACAGGGGGAAGCTTTCTTT. It translates to CAWSSEQGEAFF. The full variable domain, in which reference TRBV30 and TRBJ1-1 provide the parts outside the CDR3, is SQTIHQWPATLVQPVGSPLSLECTVEGTSNPNLYWYRQAAGRGLQLLFYSVGIGQISSEVPQNLSASRPQDRQFILSSKKLLLSDSGFYLCAWSSEQGEAFFGQGTRLTVV.

In its sample, this clonotype was seen many times. The chain uses TRBV27 and TRBJ1-2; D is possibly TRBD1 (5 bases). In germline, CDR1 is MNHEY, CDR2 SMNVEV (reference sequence). CDR3 size: 17 residues. Trimming took 6 bases from V and 0 from J, leaving 20 bases between them. The CDR3 loop is CASSHLGRGVSNYGYTF. The DNA for the CDR3 is TGTGCCAGCAGCCACCTGGGTAGGGGCGTATCTAACTATGGCTACACCTTC.

This clonotype was detected ten times or more. The chain uses TRBV7-6 and TRBJ2-3; D tentatively fits TRBD1 or TRBD2 (5 bases each). Germline lookup yields CDR1 SGHVS and CDR2 FNYEAQ. The CDR3 totals 16 residues. The V and J ends lost 5 bases and 0 bases respectively, with 15 bases between them. CDR3: CASSEGPTPSTDTQYF. The DNA of the CDR3 is TGTGCCAGCAGCGAGGGGCCAACTCCTAGCACAGATACGCAGTATTTT.

This clonotype showed up many times. The rearrangement uses TRBV29-1 and TRBJ2-5; 9 bases align to TRBD2. Unmatched junction bases numbered 13, after V lost 2 bases and J lost 6 bases. CDR1 is SQVTM, CDR2 ANQGSEA, per germline. This CDR3 has 16 residues. The CDR3 DNA sequence: TGCAGCGTTGAACGGGCGCGGGAGGGCCTAACAAAGACCCAGTACTTC. It specifies CSVERAREGLTKTQYF. The whole variable domain, filled in from reference TRBV29-1 and TRBJ2-5, reads SAVISQKPSRDICQRGTSLTIQCQVDSQVTMMFWYRQQPGQSLTLIATANQGSEATYESGFVIDKFPISRPNLTFSTLTVSNMSPEDSSIYLCSVERAREGLTKTQYFGPGTRLLVL.

This clonotype was seen at least ten times. The chain couples TRBV18 to TRBJ1-1, with a tentative D call TRBD1 (5 bases). Germline V gene sequence: CDR1 KGHSH, CDR2 LQKENI. The germline V and J ends were trimmed by 4 bases and 1 base, with 7 bases remaining between them. CDR3 length: 13 residues. The CDR3 DNA is TGTGCCAGCTCACAAGGGACGAACACTGAAGCTTTCTTT. Translating it yields CASSQGTNTEAFF. Looking up the rest from reference TRBV18 and TRBJ1-1 gives the full variable domain: NAGVMQNPRHLVRRRGQEARLRCSPMKGHSHVYWYRQLPEEGLKFMVYLQKENIIDESGMPKERFSAEFPKEGPSILRIQQVVRGDSAAYFCASSQGTNTEAFFGQGTRLTVV.

This clonotype turned up a few times. The chain employs TRBV10-2 and TRBJ2-3; 7 bases fit TRBD1. J lost 1 base, V lost 6 bases, and 4 bases had no gene match. Germline loops: CDR1 WSHSY, CDR2 SAAADI. This CDR3 has 14 residues. The CDR3 DNA is TGCGCCAGCAGCAAGGGGGCCGGCACAGATACGCAGTATTTT. Encoded protein: CASSKGAGTDTQYF.

This clonotype was observed a handful of times. A much bigger clone sits one base away, suggesting this may be a read error. V usage is TRBV5-6 and J usage is TRBJ2-1, with 7 bases identical to TRBD1. CDR3 length: 16 residues. Germline values: CDR1 SGHDT, CDR2 YYEEEE. CDR3 in amino acids: CASGLTGQDNDNEQFF. The CDR3 DNA sequence: TGTGCCAGCGGCTTAACCGGACAGGACAACGACAATGAGCAGTTCTTC.

Many counts were recorded for this clonotype. This chain links TRBV27 with TRBJ1-5; no definite D call. V shed 10 bases and J shed 4 bases, with 2 bases lying between them. In germline, CDR1 is MNHEY, CDR2 SMNVEV (reference sequence). This CDR3 spans 9 amino acids. The CDR3 coding sequence is TGTGCCACAAATCAGCCCCAGCATTTT. It translates to CATNQPQHF.

This clonotype was counted between two and nine times. J is TRBJ2-3 and V is TRBV12-3 or TRBV12-4; TRBD2 might be the D (6 bases). The CDR3 is 15 residues long. Deletions cut 5 bases from V and 2 bases from J, with 14 bases between. The CDR3 sequence: CASSLREPNTDTQYF. The DNA of the CDR3 is TGTGCCAGCAGTCTTCGGGAGCCCAACACAGATACGCAGTATTTT.

This clonotype has ten or more counts. The chain is built from TRBV7-9 and TRBJ2-7; the match to TRBD1 covers 7 bases. Looked up from germline, CDR1 is SEHNR and CDR2 is FQNEAQ (reference sequence). CDR3 length: 13 amino acids. The V and J ends lost 7 bases and 4 bases, in that order; junction bases with no gene match: 7. In DNA, the CDR3 is TGTGCCAGCACCCCTCCAGGGGGTTACGAGCAGTACTTC. Protein product: CASTPPGGYEQYF.

The chain carries TRBV28 and TRBJ2-7; TRBD1 agrees at 8 bases. Per germline, CDR1 MDHEN and CDR2 SYDVKM. This CDR3 region has 12 residues. J was trimmed by 6 bases and V by 5 bases; bases with no gene match: 3. CDR3 bases: TGTGCCAGCAGTCTCGGGACAGGCGAGCAGTACTTC. It translates to CASSLGTGEQYF.

This clonotype has ten or more counts. The gene calls are TRBV7-8 and TRBJ2-5; 12 bases are shared with TRBD2. After removal of 1 base from V and 2 bases from J, the junction contained 2 bases not matched to a gene. CDR1 and CDR2 (germline): SGHVS, FQNEAQ. The CDR3 totals 16 residues. In DNA, the CDR3 is TGTGCCAGCAGCTTAGGACTAGCGGGAGAGCAAGAGACCCAGTACTTC. Its translation is CASSLGLAGEQETQYF.

This clonotype was observed a handful of times. The V call is TRBV4-1, the J call TRBJ1-1, with TRBD1 identical over 7 bases. With V trimmed by 3 bases and J by 2 bases, 15 bases remained unmatched. The germline V gene encodes CDR1 MGHRA and CDR2 YSYEKL. The CDR3 has 18 residues. As DNA, the CDR3 is TGCGCCAGCAGCCACTTCGGGTTTTTAGGGGGCTTTAACACTGAAGCTTTCTTT. Protein sequence: CASSHFGFLGGFNTEAFF.

CDR3 bases: TGCGCCAGCAGCAAGAGTAGCGGGATAGAGACCCAGTACTTC. As protein: CASSKSSGIETQYF. The rearrangement links TRBV5-1 to TRBJ2-5; 8 bases map to TRBD2. This CDR3 has 14 amino acids. The V segment lost 4 bases and the J segment 4 bases; nucleotides outside the gene matches: 6. Germline V gene data show CDR1 as SGHRS and CDR2 as YFSETQ.

This rearrangement joins TRBV3-1 to TRBJ2-5; maybe TRBD1 (5 bases). Germline V gene sequence: CDR1 LGHDT, CDR2 YNNKEL (reference sequence). V was clipped by 0 bases and J by 4 bases, with 18 bases between them. CDR3 length: 17 residues. CDR3: CASSQERFRVQGETQYF. The CDR3 bases are TGTGCCAGCAGCCAAGAAAGGTTCAGGGTTCAGGGAGAGACCCAGTACTTC.

J is TRBJ2-1 and V is TRBV9; D is tentatively TRBD1 or TRBD2 (5 bases each). Per germline, CDR1 SGDLS and CDR2 YYNGEE. The ends were cut back, 6 bases at V and 5 bases at J, with 21 bases in the middle. The CDR3 covers 16 residues. CDR3 sequence (DNA): TGTGCCAGCACCCTCAGGGAGCGGCCCTTAAACAATGAGCAGTTCTTC. Protein product: CASTLRERPLNNEQFF.